The source of this TCR beta chain is a study of blood T cell repertoires in COVID-19. Study-wide background: Samples came from the United States, Italy and Spain, spanning acute and convalescent COVID-19. In each case, the material was cDNA or gDNA derived from T cells, B-cell-depleted T cells, or PBMCs.

Participants spanned ages about 18 to 95 years and resided in 20 to 30 US areas. Trimming pared 2 bases from V and 5 bases from J, leaving 13 bases between. CDR1 is MNHEY, CDR2 SMNVEV, per germline (reference sequence). This CDR3 spans 14 amino acids. Original analysis: Estimation of nucleated cell counts relied on the amplification of reference gene primers. Measured with immunoSEQ multiplex PCR; TCRdb has only the in-frame clones, and not every one. For V, J and clone size, that table is used; D and trimming come from the DNA. The sample carries about 400,000 clones, over 75% recorded once. This chain connects TRBV27 to TRBJ2-7; TRBD1 might be the D (6 bases). The sequenced sample consisted of PBMCs or T cells enriched from blood (not recorded which). The clonotype was recovered from a woman under 40 who had recovered from COVID-19. CDR3 nucleotides: TGTGCCAGCAGTTTAGGGTACAGGGAGAACGAGCAGTACTTC. It codes for CASSLGYRENEQYF.